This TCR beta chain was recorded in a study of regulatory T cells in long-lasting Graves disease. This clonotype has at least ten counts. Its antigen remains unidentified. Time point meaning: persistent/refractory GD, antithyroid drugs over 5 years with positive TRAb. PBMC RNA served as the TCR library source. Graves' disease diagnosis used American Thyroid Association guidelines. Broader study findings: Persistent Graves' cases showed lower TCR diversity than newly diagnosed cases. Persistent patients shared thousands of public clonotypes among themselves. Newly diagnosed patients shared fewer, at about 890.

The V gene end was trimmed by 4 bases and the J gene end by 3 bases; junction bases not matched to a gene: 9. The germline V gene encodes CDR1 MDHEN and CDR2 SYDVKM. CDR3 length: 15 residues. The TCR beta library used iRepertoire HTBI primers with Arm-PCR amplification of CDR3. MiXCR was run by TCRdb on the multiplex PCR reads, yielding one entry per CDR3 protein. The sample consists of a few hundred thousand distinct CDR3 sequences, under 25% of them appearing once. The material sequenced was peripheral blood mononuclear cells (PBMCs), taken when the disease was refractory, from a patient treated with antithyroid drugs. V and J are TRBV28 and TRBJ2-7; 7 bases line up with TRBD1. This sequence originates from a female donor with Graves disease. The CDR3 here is CASSSALGQIYEQYF. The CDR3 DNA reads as TGTGCCAGCAGTTCCGCGCTGGGACAGATCTACGAGCAGTACTTC.